A single sample is the source of the 21 T cell receptor beta chains below, sequenced in a study of blood T cell repertoires in COVID-19. Clones were sequenced by immunoSEQ multiplex PCR, and TCRdb holds only the in-frame ones, with some missing. The data contain around 20,000 clones, approximately 87% of them singletons. The sequencing input was peripheral blood. These receptors were taken from a human donor in a cohort sampled during active COVID-19.

This sequence joins TRBV6-5 and TRBJ1-1; D may be TRBD1 (6 bases). The V gene's germline CDR1 is MNHEY and CDR2 SVGAGI. V dropped 4 bases and J dropped 9 bases, with 12 bases sitting between them. This CDR3 is 12 amino acids long. This chain's CDR3 is CASSSPGEKAFF. The CDR3 nucleotides read TGTGCCAGCAGTTCCCCAGGGGAGAAAGCTTTCTTT.

The chain links TRBV7-2 to TRBJ2-2; 14 bases are a match to TRBD2. Germline V lookup: CDR1 SGHTA, CDR2 FQGNSA. V shed 5 bases and J 5 bases; nucleotides not matched to a gene: 7. This CDR3 comprises 17 residues. The CDR3 protein is CASSATSGRASTGELFF. The CDR3 DNA is TGTGCCAGCAGCGCGACTAGCGGGAGGGCAAGTACCGGGGAGCTGTTTTTT.

The chain uses TRBV28 and TRBJ2-1, with 7 bases fitting TRBD1. CDR1 is MDHEN, CDR2 SYDVKM, per germline. CDR3 length: 15 residues. V gave up 4 bases and J gave up 4 bases; unmatched junction bases: 7. The CDR3 nucleotides read TGTGCCAGCAGTTCGGCTCCGGACAGGTACAATGAGCAGTTCTTC. It yields the protein CASSSAPDRYNEQFF.

The V gene is TRBV19, the J gene TRBJ1-1; 10 bases map to TRBD1. CDR1 is LNHDA, CDR2 SQIVND, per germline (reference sequence). After removal of 4 bases from V and 7 bases from J, the junction contained 21 bases not matched to a gene. The CDR3 contains 19 residues. CDR3 in DNA: TGTGCCAGTAGTACCCCGGGACAGGGGATGCAGAGAGGCCGGGATGAAGCTTTCTTT. Protein: CASSTPGQGMQRGRDEAFF.

This chain connects TRBV30 to TRBJ2-5; D is perhaps TRBD2 (5 bases). Trimming shortened V by 0 bases and J by 9 bases, and 17 bases separated the two germline ends. Germline assignment: CDR1 GTSNPN and CDR2 SVGIG (reference sequence). The CDR3 extends over 14 amino acids. The CDR3 reads CAWSVPSSPRAQYF. In DNA, the CDR3 is TGTGCCTGGAGTGTACCTAGTTCTCCGCGGGCCCAGTACTTC. The complete variable domain, with remaining parts taken from reference TRBV30 and TRBJ2-5, reads SQTIHQWPATLVQPVGSPLSLECTVEGTSNPNLYWYRQAAGRGLQLLFYSVGIGQISSEVPQNLSASRPQDRQFILSSKKLLLSDSGFYLCAWSVPSSPRAQYFGPGTRLLVL.

The chain recombines TRBV28 with TRBJ1-1; 10 bases line up with TRBD1. The CDR3 is made up of 14 amino acids. Germline lookup yields CDR1 MDHEN and CDR2 SYDVKM. V dropped 7 bases and J dropped 3; count of bases not matched to a gene: 5. CDR3 coding DNA: TGTGCCAGCAAAAATGGACAGGGGGACACTGAAGCTTTCTTT. Encoded protein: CASKNGQGDTEAFF.

This clone has only one observation. The gene calls are TRBV11-1 and TRBJ2-3; D is unclear. The CDR3 consists of 15 residues. The V and J ends lost 7 bases and 4 bases respectively, with 18 bases between them. The germline CDR1 and CDR2 sequences are SGHAT and FQDESV (reference sequence). The CDR3 here is CASTPRDSASDTQYF. The CDR3 DNA reads as TGTGCCAGCACCCCCCGTGACTCAGCATCAGATACGCAGTATTTT.

The CDR3 is CASSQEEGLVYGYTF. The CDR3 coding sequence is TGTGCCAGCAGCCAAGAGGAGGGGCTAGTCTATGGCTACACCTTC. V is TRBV3-1 (or the pseudogene TRBV3-2) and J is TRBJ1-2; possibly TRBD1 for D (5 bases). CDR3 size: 15 residues. The germline V gene has CDR1 LGHDT and CDR2 YNNKEL (reference sequence). The V and J ends lost 0 bases and 4 bases respectively, with 12 bases between them.

The chain recombines TRBV5-8 with TRBJ1-2, with 12 bases aligning to TRBD1. Germline V gene sequence: CDR1 SGHTS, CDR2 YDEGEE. The CDR3 contains 16 residues. The V and J ends lost 4 bases and 7 bases, in that order; junction bases with no gene match: 11. The CDR3 reads CASSNRDRGRGAGYTF. In DNA, the CDR3 is TGTGCCAGCAGCAACCGGGACAGGGGGCGCGGAGCTGGCTACACCTTC.

The chain carries TRBV19 and TRBJ1-6; the match to TRBD1 covers 10 bases. The trim removed 4 bases at V and 6 bases at J, leaving 6 bases unmatched. The CDR3 spans 16 residues. Germline CDR1 is LNHDA and CDR2 is SQIVND (reference sequence). The CDR3 spells CASSTRTGGFNSPLHF. The CDR3 DNA is TGTGCCAGTAGTACCCGGACAGGGGGGTTTAATTCACCCCTCCACTTT. The variable domain in full, completed from reference TRBV19 and TRBJ1-6, reads DGGITQSPKYLFRKEGQNVTLSCEQNLNHDAMYWYRQDPGQGLRLIYYSQIVNDFQKGDIAEGYSVSREKKESFPLTVTSAQKNPTAFYLCASSTRTGGFNSPLHFGNGTRLTVT.

The chain combines TRBV5-1 with TRBJ2-6; a possible D gene is TRBD1 (6 bases). This CDR3 region has 17 residues. V shed 0 bases and J shed 0 bases, with 10 bases lying between them. CDR1 is SGHRS, CDR2 YFSETQ, per germline. This CDR3 is CASSLGTADSGANVLTF. The CDR3 coding sequence is TGCGCCAGCAGCTTGGGGACAGCAGACTCTGGGGCCAACGTCCTGACTTTC.

The chain carries TRBV5-4 and TRBJ2-7, with 10 bases matching TRBD1. Germline assignment: CDR1 SGHNT and CDR2 YYREEE (reference sequence). This CDR3 has 14 residues. The trim removed 6 bases at V and 3 bases at J, leaving 6 bases unmatched. Here the CDR3 DNA reads TGTGCCAGCAACGTCGGGGACAGGGGCTACGAGCAGTACTTC. Translated, it gives CASNVGDRGYEQYF.

The chain combines TRBV13 with TRBJ2-1, with D possibly being TRBD1 (5 bases). The germline V gene has CDR1 PRHDT and CDR2 FYEKMQ (reference sequence). The CDR3 extends over 14 amino acids. V was clipped by 7 bases and J by 2 bases, with 12 bases between them. DNA for the CDR3: TGTGCCAGCAAGCCCGGACATACCTACAATGAGCAGTTCTTC. It specifies CASKPGHTYNEQFF. The full variable domain, in which reference TRBV13 and TRBJ2-1 provide the parts outside the CDR3, is AAGVIQSPRHLIKEKRETATLKCYPIPRHDTVYWYQQGPGQDPQFLISFYEKMQSDKGSIPDRFSAQQFSDYHSELNMSSLELGDSALYFCASKPGHTYNEQFFGPGTRLTVL.

This chain joins TRBV6-2 or TRBV6-3 and TRBJ2-5; 7 nucleotides match TRBD2. The CDR3 contains 18 residues. With 0 bases clipped from V and 1 base from J, the junction kept 11 bases outside the gene matches. Germline CDR1 MNHEY, CDR2 SVGEGT. CDR3 in amino acids: CASSYSFGSSGSQETQYF. The CDR3 DNA reads as TGTGCCAGCAGTTACTCTTTTGGGTCTAGCGGTTCCCAAGAGACCCAGTACTTC.

The chain combines TRBV7-2 with TRBJ2-7; D might be TRBD2 (5 bases). The CDR3 totals 15 residues. In germline, CDR1 is SGHTA, CDR2 FQGNSA. Trimming took 4 bases from V and 6 from J, leaving 19 bases between them. DNA for the CDR3: TGTGCCAGCAGCTCGGGCCCGGGAAGGGCCGCCGAGCAGTACTTC. Translated: CASSSGPGRAAEQYF.

CDR3 protein: CASRTGTGAREQYF. The CDR3 region has the DNA TGTGCCAGCAGGACCGGGACAGGGGCTCGTGAGCAGTACTTC. The genes are TRBV6-5 and TRBJ2-7; 10 bases align to TRBD1. Per germline, CDR1 MNHEY and CDR2 SVGAGI. The CDR3 runs to 14 residues. V trimming: 6 bases; J trimming: 7 bases; junction bases outside the gene matches: 9.

This chain links TRBV7-3 with TRBJ2-1, with TRBD2 matching over 10 bases. CDR1 SGHTA and CDR2 FQGTGA come from the germline V gene. This CDR3 is built from 16 residues. Trimming cost V 4 bases and J 2 bases; bases outside gene matches: 5. The CDR3 DNA reads TGTGCCAGCAGCTCCGGGACTAGCGTGCCCTACAATGAGCAGTTCTTC. This encodes CASSSGTSVPYNEQFF.

There are a few counts of this clone. The rearrangement uses TRBV7-3 and TRBJ1-4; no firm D call. The CDR3 has 15 residues. The ends were cut back, 2 bases at V and 3 bases at J, with 10 bases in the middle. Germline values: CDR1 SGHTA, CDR2 FQGTGA. CDR3 protein: CASSLVAGPNEKLFF. CDR3 DNA sequence: TGTGCCAGCAGCTTAGTGGCAGGCCCTAATGAAAAACTGTTTTTT.

The chain carries TRBV24-1 and TRBJ1-5; 7 bases agree with TRBD1. V dropped 3 bases and J dropped 3; count of bases not matched to a gene: 4. The germline V gene encodes CDR1 KGHDR and CDR2 SFDVKD. There are 15 residues in the CDR3. CDR3 in amino acids: CATSDKDRPNQPQHF. The CDR3 DNA is TGTGCCACCAGTGATAAGGACAGGCCCAATCAGCCCCAGCATTTT.

This clone came up a few times. V gene TRBV7-2 combines with J gene TRBJ1-2; 7 bases are a match to TRBD1. With V trimmed by 3 bases and J by 8 bases, 6 bases remained unmatched. The V gene's germline CDR1 is SGHTA and CDR2 FQGNSA. This CDR3 region has 13 residues. This CDR3 is CASSLKGARGYTF. The CDR3 DNA is TGTGCCAGCAGCTTGAAGGGGGCGCGGGGCTACACCTTC. Complete variable domain (other parts from reference TRBV7-2 and TRBJ1-2): GAGVSQSPSNKVTEKGKDVELRCDPISGHTALYWYRQSLGQGLEFLIYFQGNSAPDKSGLPSDRFSAERTGGSVSTLTIQRTQQEDSAVYLCASSLKGARGYTFGSGTRLTVV.

The V and J genes are TRBV27 and TRBJ2-7; maybe TRBD1 (6 bases). V lost 0 bases, J lost 2 bases, and 17 bases lay in between. Germline V lookup: CDR1 MNHEY, CDR2 SMNVEV (reference sequence). The CDR3 loop spans 17 amino acids. The DNA for the CDR3 is TGTGCCAGCAGTTTATCGGGGGTCGGCAGGGGAACCTACGAGCAGTACTTC. It yields the protein CASSLSGVGRGTYEQYF.